The rows below give T cell receptor beta chains drawn from one sample of a study of lung T cells in sarcoidosis with Löfgren's syndrome. Via MiXCR, TCRdb re-called the reads, giving one row per CDR3 protein. This table has 50,000 to 65,000 distinct CDR3 sequences, approximately 21% appearing once. What was sequenced was CD4+ T cells from PBMCs. These receptors originate from a human donor with sarcoidosis (Löfgren's syndrome or another form), or a control subject (not recorded which). Each CDR3 is given without its conserved first and last residue. The D gene is left open where the match is weak.

V gene,D gene,J gene,CDR3 protein
TRBV28,.,TRBJ2-7,ASYERAERSYEQY
TRBV6-4,TRBD1,TRBJ1-5,AVPPGQGIYSNQPQH
TRBV24-1,.,TRBJ2-2,ATIPGRGSGELF
TRBV2,.,TRBJ1-1,ASSQKSETEAF
TRBV18,TRBD1,TRBJ2-5,ASSPKGATETQY
TRBV12-3/TRBV12-4,TRBD2,TRBJ2-3,ASSLTGGDGTQY
TRBV5-4,.,TRBJ1-6,ASSPDQFGPLH
TRBV11-2,.,TRBJ1-5,ASSLAGSQPQH
TRBV4-2,TRBD2,TRBJ2-1,ASSQDSGLAYNEQF
TRBV5-1,.,TRBJ2-3,ASTWGRYRTDTQY
TRBV20-1,TRBD2,TRBJ2-1,SAGDSGGVDEQF
TRBV4-3,.,TRBJ1-4,ASSQDGGTNEKLF
TRBV4-3,.,TRBJ1-2,ASSQDTPQGGSVNYGYT
TRBV20-1,.,TRBJ1-6,SARDVSRSSYNSPLH
TRBV9,.,TRBJ1-3,ASSVREWDSGNTIY
TRBV12-3/TRBV12-4,TRBD1,TRBJ1-2,ASSLQGGNYGYT
TRBV10-3,.,TRBJ2-1,AIREDHDEQF
TRBV19,TRBD1,TRBJ2-7,ASSSTGGSSYEQY
TRBV18,.,TRBJ2-3,ASSPTGHYGDTQY
TRBV10-2,TRBD2,TRBJ2-7,ASSKSGATYGQY
TRBV7-2,.,TRBJ2-3,ASSSTGYSTDTQY
TRBV4-1,.,TRBJ2-3,ASSGRRDPGTDTQY
TRBV15,.,TRBJ2-7,ATSRGGTPGYEQY
TRBV20-1,.,TRBJ1-5,SGWEDVNQPQH
TRBV12-3/TRBV12-4,.,TRBJ1-2,ASSRYRVSHYGYT
TRBV6-1,TRBD1,TRBJ1-2,ASRGTGIFGYT
TRBV5-1,TRBD1,TRBJ2-1,ASSLGQVGNEQF
TRBV11-2,.,TRBJ1-6,ASSLRGLTPLH
TRBV28,.,TRBJ1-3,ASSWESGNTIY
TRBV2,.,TRBJ1-6,ASSETGNSPLH
TRBV20-1,TRBD1,TRBJ1-6,SARDAGTDNSPLH
TRBV20-1,.,TRBJ1-2,SAPVGQGYGYT
TRBV29-1,.,TRBJ2-5,SVEDHEGCETQY
TRBV6-6,TRBD2,TRBJ2-7,ASSYVGGTGVGDEQY
TRBV10-3,.,TRBJ2-1,AISRGVQYNEQF
TRBV24-1,.,TRBJ2-3,ATGAGATDTQY
TRBV7-9,.,TRBJ1-5,ASSLASGMINQPQH
TRBV29-1,TRBD1,TRBJ1-1,SVGRQGATEAF
TRBV28,.,TRBJ1-3,ASSIGRSSGNIIY
TRBV19,TRBD2,TRBJ2-1,ATSSGNLDEQF
TRBV5-1,TRBD1,TRBJ1-4,ASSLAGTGSEKLF
TRBV2,TRBD1,TRBJ2-6,ASRPREGQGTNVLT
TRBV10-1,.,TRBJ2-2,ASRQATGELF
TRBV6-1,TRBD2,TRBJ2-1,ASNGLGGKGSYNEQF
TRBV2,.,TRBJ1-1,ASSGKTGRPEAF
TRBV28,.,TRBJ2-5,ASSPPGFDMASTQY